Reported below is one TCR beta chain. These data are taken from a study of PD-1 blockade in mismatch repair-deficient tumors. Clones were read by immunoSEQ multiplex PCR, and TCRdb kept only the in-frame ones, dropping some. The table shows about 34,000 clones, with 80% occurring only once. Looked up from germline, CDR1 is SGHNT and CDR2 is YYREEE (reference sequence). The CDR3 spans 14 residues. Trimming at V came to 7 bases and at J to 6 bases, leaving 8 bases not matched to a gene. The specimen was PBMCs, collected less than 7 weeks after starting pembrolizumab. The rearrangement uses TRBV5-4 and TRBJ2-2; 8 positions match TRBD2. The receptor was derived from an adult with mismatch repair-deficient cancer. This chain's CDR3 is CASQAGAQPGELFF. As DNA, the CDR3 is TGTGCCAGCCAAGCGGGAGCGCAACCCGGGGAGCTGTTTTTT.